This passage covers 5 T cell receptor beta chains from one sample sequenced in a study of identical twins. Each CDR3 protein gets one entry after TCRdb re-called the 5' RACE reads with MiXCR. The table has around 340,000 distinct CDR3 sequences, 9% seen once; the top ten hold about 8.1%. Sequences were obtained from naive T cells sorted from blood. These TCRs come from a woman aged 50 to 60 in good health.

This clonotype came up a few times. This chain uses TRBV20-1 with TRBJ2-1, with D possibly being TRBD2 (6 bases). Per germline, CDR1 DFQATT and CDR2 SNEGSKA (reference sequence). The CDR3 sequence is 14 residues long. With 5 bases removed from V and 10 bases from J, the gap between germline ends came to 21 bases. The CDR3 DNA is TGCAGTGCTCTGGGCCCCACGGGAGAGGGAGAGCAGTTCTTC. It yields the protein CSALGPTGEGEQFF.

The rearrangement links TRBV11-2 to TRBJ2-4; either TRBD1 or TRBD2 may supply D (7 bases each). CDR1 is SGHAT, CDR2 FQNNGV, per germline. V was shortened by 5 bases and J by 3 bases, with 17 bases between the two germline ends. The CDR3 has 16 amino acids. The CDR3 sequence is CASSLWEGASKNIQYF. CDR3 nucleotides: TGTGCCAGCAGCCTATGGGAGGGGGCAAGCAAAAACATTCAGTACTTC.

This clonotype was observed a few times. The V call is TRBV6-5, the J call TRBJ2-2, with D possibly being TRBD1 (6 bases). V was cut by 1 base and J by 2 bases, with 14 bases left in between. CDR3 length equals 17 residues. Germline V gene sequence: CDR1 MNHEY, CDR2 SVGAGI. The CDR3, as DNA: TGTGCCAGCAGTTACTACCCGGACAGATCAAACACCGGGGAGCTGTTTTTT. It translates to CASSYYPDRSNTGELFF.

This clonotype was seen a few times. The chain couples TRBV24-1 to TRBJ2-3, with 7 bases aligning to TRBD1. CDR3 size: 16 residues. J was trimmed by 0 bases and V by 4 bases; bases with no gene match: 6. The V gene's germline CDR1 is KGHDR and CDR2 SFDVKD. In DNA, the CDR3 is TGTGCCACCAGTGACCCTGGGACAGTGAGCACAGATACGCAGTATTTT. Its protein product is CATSDPGTVSTDTQYF.

The chain joins TRBV29-1 to TRBJ2-7, with D tentatively TRBD2 (6 bases). The germline V and J ends were trimmed by 7 bases and 2 bases, with 12 bases remaining between them. The CDR3 is 12 residues long. Germline CDR1 SQVTM, CDR2 ANQGSEA. The CDR3 sequence: CSGRGGAYEQYF. CDR3 DNA: TGCAGCGGCCGGGGAGGTGCCTACGAGCAGTACTTC.